This is a list of T cell receptor beta chains from one sample in a study of OX40 agonist ivuxolimab in advanced cancers. The protocol was immunoSEQ multiplex PCR, while the TCRdb copy is restricted to in-frame clones and leaves out a portion. Of more than 60,000 clones in the sample, approximately 94% were seen once. The specimen was CD4+ or CD8+ T cells sorted from blood, collected in a trial of the OX40 agonist ivuxolimab. The receptors come from an adult with an advanced solid tumor such as melanoma, head and neck, liver or kidney cancer. Both conserved end residues are part of each CDR3. Size tells how often a clone was seen (once, few, many) or the class of an expanded clone, and some rows leave it out.

clone_size | j_call | v_call | cdr3_aa
. | TRBJ2-7 | TRBV13 | CASSPAGTSGYEQYF
. | TRBJ2-1 | TRBV4-3 | CASSLASAHNEQFF
. | TRBJ2-4 | TRBV9 | CASSPTPYPGLAGQDIAKNIQYF
. | TRBJ1-1 | TRBV7-6 | CASSLSPDSEAFF
. | TRBJ2-7 | TRBV11-3 | CASSTGTAYEQYF
. | TRBJ2-3 | TRBV7-9 | CASSSPRDQASTDTQYF
once | TRBJ2-1 | TRBV19 | CASRETSGEQFF
. | TRBJ2-7 | TRBV5-4 | CASSLELAETNGEQYF
. | TRBJ2-4 | TRBV27 | CASSSRTGAIVAKNIQYF
. | TRBJ2-7 | TRBV6-5 | CASSPAVAGVEQYF
. | TRBJ2-1 | TRBV7-9 | CASSPRTGSPGSYNEQFF
. | TRBJ2-2 | TRBV15 | CATSRDLAGGLNGELFF
. | TRBJ2-1 | TRBV30 | CAWSVVESYNEQFF
. | TRBJ2-4 | TRBV5-7 | CASSLPGTGKNIQYF
. | TRBJ2-2 | TRBV7-6 | CASSLEGTSDMNTGELFF
. | TRBJ2-5 | TRBV9 | CASSEGGGARAQYF
. | TRBJ1-2 | TRBV7-9 | CASTSGGGAGYGYTF
. | TRBJ2-3 | TRBV9 | CASTLTEDRGWSTDTQYF
. | TRBJ2-2 | TRBV5-4 | CASSLEMGEGGTGELFF
few | TRBJ2-7 | TRBV10-3 | CASSPRAYEQYF
. | TRBJ2-5 | TRBV18 | CASSPNPDGLETQYF
. | TRBJ2-1 | TRBV7-3 | CASSLQALGNNEQFF
. | TRBJ1-5 | TRBV7-8 | CASSLERNNGNQPQHF
. | TRBJ2-1 | TRBV5-6 | CASSQTSRWKDEQFF
. | TRBJ2-1 | TRBV5-4 | CASSLRLALYNEQFF
. | TRBJ1-5 | TRBV19 | CASSIPVVWGRGGNQPQHF
. | TRBJ1-1 | TRBV4-3 | CASSQVGGGTEAFF